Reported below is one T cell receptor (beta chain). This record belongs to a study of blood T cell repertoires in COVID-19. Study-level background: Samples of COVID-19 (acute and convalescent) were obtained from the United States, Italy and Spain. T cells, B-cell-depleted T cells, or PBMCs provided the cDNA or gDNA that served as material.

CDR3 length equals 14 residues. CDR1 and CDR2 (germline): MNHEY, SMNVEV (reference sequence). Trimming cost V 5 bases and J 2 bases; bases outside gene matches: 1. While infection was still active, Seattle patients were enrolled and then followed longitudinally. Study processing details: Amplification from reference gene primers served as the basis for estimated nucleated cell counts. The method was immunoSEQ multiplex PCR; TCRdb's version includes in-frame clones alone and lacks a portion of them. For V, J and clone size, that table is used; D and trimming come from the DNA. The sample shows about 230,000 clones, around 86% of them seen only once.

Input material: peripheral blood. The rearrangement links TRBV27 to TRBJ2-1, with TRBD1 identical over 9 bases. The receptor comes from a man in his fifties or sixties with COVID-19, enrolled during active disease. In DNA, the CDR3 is TGTGCCAGCAGTCGGGACAGGGCCTACAATGAGCAGTTCTTC. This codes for CASSRDRAYNEQFF.